The 10 T cell receptor beta chains below all came from one sample that was sequenced in a study of T cell changes during pregnancy in multiple sclerosis (dated by TCRdb to 2018 to 2020). The method was the immunoSEQ multiplex PCR assay. Imported from immuneACCESS, the table was reduced by TCRdb to in-frame sequences with V and J called. These copies leave out some clones; in studies compared against another copy, an unresolved V gene accounts for under half, and the cause of the remainder is not known. For this sample the table gives 30,000 to 40,000 clones, of which 88% were detected only once. Clones ranked in the top ten supply around 7.2% of the sample. Material: CD8+ T cells from peripheral blood mononuclear cells, obtained in the third trimester of pregnancy. These receptors were collected from a female donor with multiple sclerosis, enrolled in a pregnancy study.

The rearrangement uses TRBV11-2 and TRBJ1-3, with 9 bases that match TRBD1. V was clipped by 4 bases and J by 6 bases; unmatched bases: 7. The CDR3 has 15 residues. Germline assignment: CDR1 SGHAT and CDR2 FQNNGV. This chain's CDR3 is CASSSFGQGPNTIYF. In DNA, the CDR3 is TGTGCCAGCAGCTCGTTCGGACAGGGGCCAAACACCATATATTTT.

This clone appeared a few times. The DNA for the CDR3 is TGTGCCAGCAGTGACTCGGTAGCAGGGGGCTCCGGGGAGCTGTTTTTT. Translation gives CASSDSVAGGSGELFF. The chain joins TRBV6-4 to TRBJ2-2; the match to TRBD1 covers 8 bases. The CDR3 extends over 16 amino acids. CDR1 MRHNA and CDR2 SNTAGT come from the germline V gene. The V segment lost 0 bases and the J segment 6 bases; nucleotides outside the gene matches: 6.

The gene calls are TRBV4-3 and TRBJ2-3; 13 nucleotides align to TRBD2. The CDR3 spans 21 residues. The trim removed 4 bases at V and 1 base at J, leaving 17 bases unmatched. The germline CDR1 and CDR2 sequences are LGHNA and YSLEER. CDR3 loop: CASSLLTGLAGLTKRTDTQYF. DNA of the CDR3: TGCGCCAGCAGCCTTCTAACGGGACTAGCGGGGCTAACGAAGCGCACAGATACGCAGTATTTT.

J is TRBJ2-1 and V is TRBV6-5; unclear D gene. Per the germline V gene, CDR1 is MNHEY and CDR2 is SVGAGI. V was clipped by 2 bases and J by 6 bases, with 11 bases between them. The CDR3 covers 14 residues. CDR3 bases: TGTGCCAGCAGTTACGTAGTCGCCTCCAATGAGCAGTTCTTC. Translated: CASSYVVASNEQFF.

The chain links TRBV27 to TRBJ1-3, with D unclear. The V end lost 5 bases, the J end lost 0 bases, and 23 bases lay between the germline ends. The CDR3 has 19 amino acids. Germline-derived CDR1 and CDR2 are MNHEY and SMNVEV (reference sequence). CDR3 in amino acids: CASSPLFPEALDSGNTIYF. The CDR3 DNA reads TGTGCCAGCAGTCCCCTCTTCCCGGAGGCACTTGACTCTGGAAACACCATATATTTT.

The chain combines TRBV19 with TRBJ2-1; 10 nucleotides agree with TRBD1. Germline V gene lookup returns CDR1 LNHDA and CDR2 SQIVND (reference sequence). CDR3 length: 13 residues. Unmatched junction bases numbered 0, after V lost 3 bases and J lost 7 bases. DNA for the CDR3: TGTGCCAGTAGTATGGGACAGGGGAATGAGCAGTTCTTC. Protein: CASSMGQGNEQFF.

The chain employs TRBV11-2 and TRBJ2-7; 12 bases align to TRBD1. The germline CDR1 and CDR2 sequences are SGHAT and FQNNGV. J lost 0 bases, V lost 3 bases, and 3 bases had no gene match. The CDR3 covers 16 residues. In DNA form, the CDR3 reads TGTGCCAGCAGCTTCGGGGGACAGGGGGCCTCCTACGAGCAGTACTTC. Translating gives CASSFGGQGASYEQYF. The variable domain in full, completed from reference TRBV11-2 and TRBJ2-7, reads EAGVAQSPRYKIIEKRQSVAFWCNPISGHATLYWYQQILGQGPKLLIQFQNNGVVDDSQLPKDRFSAERLKGVDSTLKIQPAKLEDSAVYLCASSFGGQGASYEQYFGPGTRLTVT.

The V and J genes are TRBV5-5 and TRBJ1-4, with D possibly matching TRBD1 (5 bases). Germline V lookup: CDR1 SGHKS, CDR2 YYEKEE (reference sequence). Trimming cost V 7 bases and J 7 bases, with 14 bases left between them. The CDR3 loop spans 13 amino acids. The CDR3 spells CASGREYREKLFF. As DNA, the CDR3 is TGTGCCAGCGGCAGGGAATATCGTGAAAAACTGTTTTTT.

This chain uses TRBV7-3 with TRBJ2-5; TRBD2 agrees at 9 bases. The V segment lost 3 bases and the J segment 7 bases; nucleotides outside the gene matches: 6. Germline CDR1 SGHTA, CDR2 FQGTGA. The CDR3 covers 14 residues. CDR3 in amino acids: CASSFSGGQGTQYF. CDR3 DNA sequence: TGTGCCAGCAGCTTCAGCGGGGGGCAGGGGACCCAGTACTTC.

The chain combines TRBV5-6 with TRBJ2-1, with 12 nucleotides matching TRBD2. J was trimmed by 6 bases and V by 4 bases; bases with no gene match: 17. This CDR3 contains 19 residues. The V gene's germline CDR1 is SGHDT and CDR2 YYEEEE. The CDR3 here is CASSRGVWTSGETINEQFF. CDR3 nucleotide sequence: TGTGCCAGCAGCCGTGGGGTATGGACTAGCGGGGAAACAATCAATGAGCAGTTCTTC.